This TCR beta chain derives from a study of early T cells in non-severe SARS-CoV-2 infection. CDR1 is SGHRS and CDR2 is YFSETQ in the germline V gene. Germline trimming cut 4 bases from V and 1 base from J; bases unmatched to any gene: 12. The CDR3 is 19 amino acids. Notes on the study in general: Matching against VDJdb likely underestimated virus-specific expansions, favoring anti-spike CD8.

TCRdb re-derived calls from the 5' RACE reads in MiXCR, one entry per CDR3 protein. The data show about 56,000 distinct CDR3 sequences, 10% seen once. This clonotype was detected only a few times. Its target is not known. The sample was whole blood. The chain employs TRBV5-1 and TRBJ2-6; TRBD1 agrees at 9 bases. The source of this sequence is an adult who was a healthcare worker with PCR-confirmed SARS-CoV-2 infection or an uninfected control (not recorded which). This CDR3 is CASSPLGQGRGSGANVLTF. The CDR3 bases are TGCGCCAGCAGCCCGCTCGGACAGGGGAGAGGGTCTGGGGCCAACGTCCTGACTTTC. Filled out from reference TRBV5-1 and TRBJ2-6, the complete variable domain reads KAGVTQTPRYLIKTRGQQVTLSCSPISGHRSVSWYQQTPGQGLQFLFEYFSETQRNKGNFPGRFSGRQFSNSRSEMNVSTLELGDSALYLCASSPLGQGRGSGANVLTFGAGSRLTVL.